This TCR beta chain came from a study of T cell responses to AZD1222 COVID-19 vaccine. Sequencing was performed with immunoSEQ multiplex PCR; in TCRdb, only in-frame clones are kept and a portion is missing. Among 110,000 or so clones listed, around 80% were seen once. Germline V gene lookup returns CDR1 LGHDT and CDR2 YNNKEL (reference sequence). This CDR3 spans 12 amino acids. Trimming removed 3 bases at V and 7 bases at J, with 8 bases between. This rearrangement joins TRBV3-1 (or the pseudogene TRBV3-2) to TRBJ2-3; no firm D call. The sequenced sample was peripheral blood, obtained on day 0 of AZD1222 vaccination. This TCR came from an adult in good health. CDR3 amino acids: CASSHLGNTQYF. The CDR3 nucleotides are TGTGCCAGCAGCCATCTTGGGAATACGCAGTATTTT.